These 7 T cell receptor beta chains were sequenced from one sample in a study of blood T cells in healthy people across ages. Alongside a J-beta primer mix, a sample-barcoded 5' primer served in a second PCR lasting about 7 to 12 cycles. Via MiXCR, TCRdb re-called the 5' RACE reads, giving one row per CDR3 protein. Here the sample spans under 2,000,000 distinct CDR3 sequences, 49% being singletons. The sequencing sample was made of blood. Every receptor here comes from a woman between 35 and 50 years old in good health.

This clonotype came up a few times. The chain couples TRBV7-2 to TRBJ2-1; D call uncertain. V was cut by 4 bases and J by 9 bases, with 10 bases left in between. Per germline, CDR1 SGHTA and CDR2 FQGNSA. The CDR3 is 12 amino acids. The CDR3 loop reads CASSSYNGEQFF. In DNA, the CDR3 is TGTGCCAGCAGCTCCTACAACGGTGAGCAGTTCTTC. The whole variable domain, remainder taken from reference TRBV7-2 and TRBJ2-1, is GAGVSQSPSNKVTEKGKDVELRCDPISGHTALYWYRQSLGQGLEFLIYFQGNSAPDKSGLPSDRFSAERTGGSVSTLTIQRTQQEDSAVYLCASSSYNGEQFFGPGTRLTVL.

The rearrangement links TRBV7-9 to TRBJ2-3, with D unclear. Trimming left V 5 bases short and J 1 base short, with 10 bases between. CDR1 and CDR2 (germline): SEHNR, FQNEAQ (reference sequence). This CDR3 region has 14 residues. The CDR3 nucleotides are TGTGCCAGCAGCCGGCCGATCGGCACAGATACGCAGTATTTT. This encodes CASSRPIGTDTQYF.

As for this clonotype: A clone one base away is much larger, so this may be a read error. The V gene is TRBV20-1, the J gene TRBJ2-5, with 8 bases fitting TRBD2. The J segment lost 7 bases and the V segment lost 3 bases, leaving 16 bases of the junction unmatched. Looked up from germline, CDR1 is DFQATT and CDR2 is SNEGSKA (reference sequence). This CDR3 spans 16 amino acids. DNA for the CDR3: TGCAGTGCTAGTCCTGAGGGAGTAGCGGGGAGAGTGACCCAGTACTTC. Translating gives CSASPEGVAGRVTQYF.

This chain uses TRBV29-1 with TRBJ2-1; D is ambiguous. CDR1 is SQVTM and CDR2 is ANQGSEA in the germline V gene. CDR3 length equals 11 residues. V was trimmed by 0 bases and J by 11 bases, leaving 8 bases between them. The chain's CDR3 is CSVEDGPKQFF. For the CDR3, the DNA is TGCAGCGTTGAAGATGGTCCCAAGCAGTTCTTC.

The chain couples TRBV20-1 to TRBJ1-2; D is unclear. The CDR3 is 12 amino acids. The germline V gene has CDR1 DFQATT and CDR2 SNEGSKA (reference sequence). V was trimmed by 8 bases and J by 8 bases, leaving 18 bases between them. The CDR3 loop reads CSLLRGEGGYTF. The CDR3, as DNA: TGCAGTCTACTCAGAGGTGAAGGCGGCTACACCTTC.

The chain is built from TRBV9 and TRBJ2-1, with a possible D match to TRBD2 (6 bases). Trimming took 0 bases from V and 3 from J, leaving 16 bases between them. This CDR3 contains 17 residues. Germline CDR1 and CDR2: SGDLS and YYNGEE. The CDR3 nucleotides are TGTGCCAGCAGCGTAGAAGGGTCGGGGGACTTCTACAATGAGCAGTTCTTC. It is translated as CASSVEGSGDFYNEQFF.

The V call is TRBV20-1, the J call TRBJ2-5; 10 positions agree with TRBD2. Germline-derived CDR1 and CDR2 are DFQATT and SNEGSKA (reference sequence). This CDR3 is 14 amino acids long. CDR3 DNA sequence: TGCAGGGCCGCGGGACTAGCGATTAGGGAGACCCAGTACTTC. It encodes CRAAGLAIRETQYF.